This T cell receptor beta chain was sequenced in a study of T cells in women clearing cervical HPV infection. As regards this clone: The read is 3 residues too short to cover the CDR3 end, so that end is filled in from the germline J gene.

Libraries were prepared by immunoSEQ multiplex PCR; TCRdb keeps only in-frame clonotypes and omits some of them. The sample has 20,000 to 25,000 clones. The CDR3 spans 14 residues. Germline CDR1 and CDR2: DFQATT and SNEGSKA (reference sequence). The germline V and J ends were trimmed by 2 bases and 5 bases, with 14 bases remaining between them. Sequencing used blood buffy coat. The chain combines TRBV20-1 with TRBJ2-3; perhaps TRBD1 as D (5 bases). This receptor was taken from a woman aged 18-69 years with a cervical HPV16 infection that either progressed to CIN3+ or cleared (not recorded which). The CDR3 loop reads CSARLGAGQDTQYF. The covered CDR3 bases are TGCAGTGCTAGATTAGGGGCAGGGCAAGATACG.